This TCR beta chain was recovered during a study of blood T cell repertoires in COVID-19. This clone was counted a single time. Per the original methods: Quantification of nucleated cells was approximated via reference gene primer amplification. Measured with immunoSEQ multiplex PCR; TCRdb has only the in-frame clones, and not every one. The V and J calls and the clone size are those of that table, but D and trimming were determined from the DNA. Of approximately 440,000 clones in the sample, 87% are singletons; the top ten hold 0.7%. Sequenced: PBMCs or T cells enriched from blood (not recorded which). This TCR came from a woman aged 18-30 years who had recovered from COVID-19.

The CDR3 here is CSVDLRGREQYF. CDR3 bases: TGCAGCGTTGATTTGCGGGGGAGGGAGCAGTACTTC. This chain links TRBV29-1 with TRBJ2-7; TRBD2 aligns across 7 bases. The CDR3 sequence is 12 residues long. CDR1 and CDR2 (germline): SQVTM, ANQGSEA. The V gene end was trimmed by 3 bases and the J gene end by 7 bases; junction bases not matched to a gene: 6.